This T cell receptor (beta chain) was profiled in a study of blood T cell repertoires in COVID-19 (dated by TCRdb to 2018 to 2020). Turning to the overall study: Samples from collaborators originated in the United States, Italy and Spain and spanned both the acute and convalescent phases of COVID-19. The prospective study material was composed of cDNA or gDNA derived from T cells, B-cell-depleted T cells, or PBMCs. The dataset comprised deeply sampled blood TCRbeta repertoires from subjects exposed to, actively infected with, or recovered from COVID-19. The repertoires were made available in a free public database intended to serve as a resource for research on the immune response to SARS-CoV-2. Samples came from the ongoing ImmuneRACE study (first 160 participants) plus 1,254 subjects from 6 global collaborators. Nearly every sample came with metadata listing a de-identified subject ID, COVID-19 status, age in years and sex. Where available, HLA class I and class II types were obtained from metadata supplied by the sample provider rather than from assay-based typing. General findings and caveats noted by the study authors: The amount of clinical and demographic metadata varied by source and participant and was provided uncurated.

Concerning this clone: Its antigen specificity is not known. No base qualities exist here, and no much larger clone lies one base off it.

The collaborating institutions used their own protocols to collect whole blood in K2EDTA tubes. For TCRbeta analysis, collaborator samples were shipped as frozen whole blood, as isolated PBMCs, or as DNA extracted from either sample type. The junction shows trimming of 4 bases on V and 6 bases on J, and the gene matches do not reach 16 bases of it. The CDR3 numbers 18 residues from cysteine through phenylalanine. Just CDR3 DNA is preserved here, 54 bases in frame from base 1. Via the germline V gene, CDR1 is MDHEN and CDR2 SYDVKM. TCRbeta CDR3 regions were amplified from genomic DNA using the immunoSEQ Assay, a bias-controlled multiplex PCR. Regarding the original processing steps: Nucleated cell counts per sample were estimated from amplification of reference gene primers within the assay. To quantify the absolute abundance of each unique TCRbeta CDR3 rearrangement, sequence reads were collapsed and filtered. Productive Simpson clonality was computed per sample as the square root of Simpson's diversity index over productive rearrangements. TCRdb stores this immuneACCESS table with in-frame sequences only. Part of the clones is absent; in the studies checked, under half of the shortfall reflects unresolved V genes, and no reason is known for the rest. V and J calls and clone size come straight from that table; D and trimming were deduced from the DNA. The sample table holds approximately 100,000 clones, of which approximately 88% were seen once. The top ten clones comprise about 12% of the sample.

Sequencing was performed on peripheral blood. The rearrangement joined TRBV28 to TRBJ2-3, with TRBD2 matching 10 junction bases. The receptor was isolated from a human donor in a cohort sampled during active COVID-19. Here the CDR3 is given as CASSWGSGGTQRRDTQYF. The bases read TGTGCCAGCAGTTGGGGTAGCGGGGGGACTCAGCGTCGGGATACGCAGTATTTT.